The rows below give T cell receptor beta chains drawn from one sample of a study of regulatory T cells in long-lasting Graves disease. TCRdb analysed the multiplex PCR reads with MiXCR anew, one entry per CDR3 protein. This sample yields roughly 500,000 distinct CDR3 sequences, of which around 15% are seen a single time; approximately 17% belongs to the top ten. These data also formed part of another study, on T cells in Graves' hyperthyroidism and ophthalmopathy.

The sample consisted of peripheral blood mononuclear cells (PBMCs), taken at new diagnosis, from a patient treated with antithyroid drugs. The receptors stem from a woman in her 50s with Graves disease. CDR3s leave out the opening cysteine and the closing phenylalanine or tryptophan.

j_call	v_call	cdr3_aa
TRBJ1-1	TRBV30	AWSAQGARTEAF
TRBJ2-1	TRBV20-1	SARDDGGSDSNEQF
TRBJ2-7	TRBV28	ASRTGLAGYEQY
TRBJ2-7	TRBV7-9	ASSAGTSELGEQY
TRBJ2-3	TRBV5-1	ASSRGLAGEDTQY
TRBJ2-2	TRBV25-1	ASSPRTGTGELF
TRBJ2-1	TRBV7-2	ATTGGTYNEQF
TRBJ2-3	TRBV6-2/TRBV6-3	ASSWGQITPDTQY
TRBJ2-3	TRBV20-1	SANGLAATDTQY
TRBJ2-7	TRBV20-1	SARDRHRQLSAYEQY
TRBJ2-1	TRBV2	ASRPTASSYNEQF